The T cell receptor (beta chain) described here comes from a study of prognosis after radiotherapy for stage I lung cancer. Study overall: Patients with newly diagnosed primary stage I lung tumors numbered more than 13, with several others having oligometastatic NSCLC after surgical resection of the primary tumor. Deemed medically inoperable were all patients with non-small cell lung cancer. Patient ages ran from about 50 to 95, with a median of 74.5 years, and the group had about a dozen men and a handful of women.

Trimming took off 6 bases at V and 0 bases at J, with 12 bases between the two ends. CDR3 length: 15 amino acids. The blood draw at each of two time points yielded around 6 milliliters of peripheral blood. It was by two-round multiplex PCR that TCR beta CDR3 was amplified from genomic DNA. Round-one PCR had primers specific to each TRBV and TRBJ gene. Using its own MiXCR run on the multiplex PCR reads, TCRdb lists one record per CDR3 protein. Among 20,000 to 30,000 distinct CDR3 sequences listed, around 36% were seen once. This clonotype was recorded at least ten times. V usage is TRBV12-3 or TRBV12-4 and J usage is TRBJ1-3, with a weak D call TRBD1 (5 bases). Sequencing was performed on PBMCs, taken before or after stereotactic body radiation therapy (not recorded which). This sequence was found in a donor at least 50 years old with non-small cell lung cancer. CDR3 nucleotides: TGTGCCAGCAGCGCGAGCGGGGCCTCTGGAAACACCATATATTTT. It yields the protein CASSASGASGNTIYF.